This TCR beta chain was found in a study of OX40 agonist ivuxolimab in advanced cancers. The assay was immunoSEQ multiplex PCR, and TCRdb's table has in-frame clones only and misses some. The repertoire holds over 35,000 clones, with about 89% as singletons. CDR1 and CDR2 (germline): MNHNY, SVGAGI (reference sequence). The CDR3 runs 13 residues. Trimming shortened V by 6 bases and J by 0 bases, and 7 bases separated the two germline ends. The clonotype comes from an adult with an advanced solid tumor such as melanoma, head and neck, liver or kidney cancer. The chain joins TRBV6-6 to TRBJ2-3; D gene ambiguous. The source was CD4+ or CD8+ T cells sorted from blood, collected in a trial of the OX40 agonist ivuxolimab. The CDR3 DNA follows: TGTGCCAGCAGCCGGCTGAGCACAGATACGCAGTATTTT. It encodes CASSRLSTDTQYF.